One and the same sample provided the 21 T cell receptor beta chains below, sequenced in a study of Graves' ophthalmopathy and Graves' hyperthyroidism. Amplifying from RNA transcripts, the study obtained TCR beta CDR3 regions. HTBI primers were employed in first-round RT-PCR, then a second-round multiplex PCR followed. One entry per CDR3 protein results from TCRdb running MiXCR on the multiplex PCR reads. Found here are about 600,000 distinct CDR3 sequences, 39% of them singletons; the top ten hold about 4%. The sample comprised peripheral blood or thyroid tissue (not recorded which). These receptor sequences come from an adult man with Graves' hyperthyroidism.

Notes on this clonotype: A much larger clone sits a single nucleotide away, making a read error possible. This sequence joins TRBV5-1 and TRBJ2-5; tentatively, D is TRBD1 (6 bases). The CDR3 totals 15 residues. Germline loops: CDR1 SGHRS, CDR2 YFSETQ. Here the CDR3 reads CASSLTGTKEETRYF. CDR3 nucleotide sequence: TGCGCCAGCAGCTTAACCGGGACAAAAGAAGAGACCCGGTACTTC.

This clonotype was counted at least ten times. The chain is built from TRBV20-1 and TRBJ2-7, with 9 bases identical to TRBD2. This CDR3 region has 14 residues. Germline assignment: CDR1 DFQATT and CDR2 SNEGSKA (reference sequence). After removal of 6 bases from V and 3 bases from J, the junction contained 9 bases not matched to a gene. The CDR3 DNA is TGCAGTGCCCGGACTAGCGTGCGGGGCTACGAGCAGTACTTC. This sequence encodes CSARTSVRGYEQYF.

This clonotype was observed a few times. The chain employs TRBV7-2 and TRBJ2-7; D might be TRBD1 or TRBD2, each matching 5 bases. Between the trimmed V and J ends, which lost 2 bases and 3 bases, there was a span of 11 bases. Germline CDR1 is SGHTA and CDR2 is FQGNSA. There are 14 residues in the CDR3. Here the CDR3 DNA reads TGTGCCAGCAGCTTAAAAGGGGCGGGCTACGAGCAGTACTTC. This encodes CASSLKGAGYEQYF.

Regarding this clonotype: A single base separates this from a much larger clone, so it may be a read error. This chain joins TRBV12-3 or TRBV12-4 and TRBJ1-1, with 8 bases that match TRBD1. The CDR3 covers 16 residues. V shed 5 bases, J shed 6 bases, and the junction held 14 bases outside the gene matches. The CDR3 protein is CASSPLRGQGLPEAFF. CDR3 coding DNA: TGTGCCAGCAGTCCATTACGCGGACAGGGTTTGCCTGAAGCTTTCTTT.

Written as DNA, the CDR3 is TGCGCCAGCAGCTTACAGGGAGGGTCGGAGACCCAGTACTTC. This gives the protein CASSLQGGSETQYF. The chain uses TRBV5-1 and TRBJ2-5; TRBD2 might be the D (7 bases). The length of the CDR3 is 14 residues. With 2 bases removed from V and 5 bases from J, the gap between germline ends came to 13 bases. Germline V lookup: CDR1 SGHRS, CDR2 YFSETQ.

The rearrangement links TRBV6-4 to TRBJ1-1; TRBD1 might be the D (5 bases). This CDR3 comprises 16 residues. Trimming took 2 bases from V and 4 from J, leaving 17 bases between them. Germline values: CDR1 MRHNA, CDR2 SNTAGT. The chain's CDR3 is CASSDLEGVFITEAFF. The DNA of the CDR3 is TGTGCCAGCAGTGACCTTGAAGGGGTCTTCATCACTGAAGCTTTCTTT.

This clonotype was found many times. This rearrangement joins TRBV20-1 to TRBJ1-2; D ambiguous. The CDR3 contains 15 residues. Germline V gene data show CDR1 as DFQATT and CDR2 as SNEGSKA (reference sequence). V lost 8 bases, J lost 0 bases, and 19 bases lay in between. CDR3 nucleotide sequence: TGCAGTCCGCCCTCCGACCACAGCGCTAACTATGGCTACACCTTC. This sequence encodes CSPPSDHSANYGYTF.

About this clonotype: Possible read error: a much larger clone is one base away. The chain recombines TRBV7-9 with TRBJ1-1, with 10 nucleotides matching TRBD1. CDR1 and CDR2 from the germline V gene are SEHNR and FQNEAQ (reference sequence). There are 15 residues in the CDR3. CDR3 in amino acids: CASSSGTGVIPEALF. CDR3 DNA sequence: TGTGCCAGCAGCTCCGGGACAGGGGTAATCCCTGAAGCTCTCTTT.

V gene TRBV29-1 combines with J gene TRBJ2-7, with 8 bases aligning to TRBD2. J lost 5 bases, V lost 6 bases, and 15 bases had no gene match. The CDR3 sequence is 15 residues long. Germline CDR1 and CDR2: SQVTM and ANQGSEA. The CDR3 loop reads CSVEGLGEVRDEQYF. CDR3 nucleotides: TGCAGCGTCGAGGGACTAGGAGAGGTCCGGGACGAGCAGTACTTC.

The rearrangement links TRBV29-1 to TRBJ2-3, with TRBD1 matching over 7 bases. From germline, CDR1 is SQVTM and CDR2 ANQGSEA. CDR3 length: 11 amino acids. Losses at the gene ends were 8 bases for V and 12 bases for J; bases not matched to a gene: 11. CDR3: CSLISRDRQYF. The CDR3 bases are TGCAGCCTGATCTCCCGGGACAGACAGTATTTT.

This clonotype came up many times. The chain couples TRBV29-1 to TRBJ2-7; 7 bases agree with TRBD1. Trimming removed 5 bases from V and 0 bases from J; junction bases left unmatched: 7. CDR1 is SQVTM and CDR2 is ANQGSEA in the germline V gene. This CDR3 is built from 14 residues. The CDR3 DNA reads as TGCAGCGTTACAGGGGTCTCCAGCTCCTACGAGCAGTACTTC. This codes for CSVTGVSSSYEQYF.

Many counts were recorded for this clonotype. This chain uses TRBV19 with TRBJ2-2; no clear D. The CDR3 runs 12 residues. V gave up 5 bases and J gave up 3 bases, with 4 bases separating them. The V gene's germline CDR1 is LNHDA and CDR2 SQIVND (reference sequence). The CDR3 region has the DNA TGTGCCAGTAGTCAAGACACCGGGGAGCTGTTTTTT. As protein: CASSQDTGELFF.

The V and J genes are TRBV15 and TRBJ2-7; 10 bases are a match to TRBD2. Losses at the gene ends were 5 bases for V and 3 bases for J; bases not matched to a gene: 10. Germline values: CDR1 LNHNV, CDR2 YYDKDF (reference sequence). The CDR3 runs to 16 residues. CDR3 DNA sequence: TGTGCCACCAGCCCCCCGTCTAGCGGGAGAAACTACGAGCAGTACTTC. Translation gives CATSPPSSGRNYEQYF.

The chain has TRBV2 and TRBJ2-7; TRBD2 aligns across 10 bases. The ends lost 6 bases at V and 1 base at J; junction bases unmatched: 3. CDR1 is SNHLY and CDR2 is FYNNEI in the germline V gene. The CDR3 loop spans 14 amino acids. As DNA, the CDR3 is TGTGCCAGCAGAGTAGCGGGAGGATCCTACGAGCAGTACTTC. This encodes CASRVAGGSYEQYF.

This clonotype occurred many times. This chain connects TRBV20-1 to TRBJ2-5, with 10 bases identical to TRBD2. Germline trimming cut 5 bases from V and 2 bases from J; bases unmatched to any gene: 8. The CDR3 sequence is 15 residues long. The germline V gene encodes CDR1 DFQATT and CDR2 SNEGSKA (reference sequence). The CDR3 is CSASTIAGGQETQYF. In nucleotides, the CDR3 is TGCAGTGCTTCCACTATAGCGGGGGGACAAGAGACCCAGTACTTC.

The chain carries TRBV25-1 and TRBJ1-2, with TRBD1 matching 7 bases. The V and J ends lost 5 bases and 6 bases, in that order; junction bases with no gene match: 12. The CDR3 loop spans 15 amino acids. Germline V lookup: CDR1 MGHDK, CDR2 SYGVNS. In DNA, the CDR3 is TGTGCCAGCAGTTTAGGGGGCGTGGAGGAGAATGGCTACACCTTC. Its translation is CASSLGGVEENGYTF.

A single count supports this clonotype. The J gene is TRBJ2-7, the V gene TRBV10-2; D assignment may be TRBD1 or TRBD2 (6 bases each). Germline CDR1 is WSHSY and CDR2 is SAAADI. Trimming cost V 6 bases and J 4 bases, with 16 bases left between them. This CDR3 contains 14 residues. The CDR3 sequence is CASRRPGGRYEQYF. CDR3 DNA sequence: TGCGCCAGCAGGCGACCCGGGGGCAGGTACGAGCAGTACTTC.

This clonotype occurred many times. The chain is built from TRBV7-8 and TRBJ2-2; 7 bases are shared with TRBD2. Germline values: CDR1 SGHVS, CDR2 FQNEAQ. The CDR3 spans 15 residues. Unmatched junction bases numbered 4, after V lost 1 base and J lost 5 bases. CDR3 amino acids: CASSLVGGVTGELFF. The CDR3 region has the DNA TGTGCCAGCAGCTTAGTGGGGGGGGTGACCGGGGAGCTGTTTTTT.

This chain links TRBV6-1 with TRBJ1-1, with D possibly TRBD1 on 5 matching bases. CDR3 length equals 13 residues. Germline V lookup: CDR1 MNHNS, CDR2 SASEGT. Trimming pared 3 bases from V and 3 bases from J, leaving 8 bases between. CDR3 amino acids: CASSDRVDTEAFF. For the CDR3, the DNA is TGTGCCAGCAGTGACAGGGTGGACACTGAAGCTTTCTTT.

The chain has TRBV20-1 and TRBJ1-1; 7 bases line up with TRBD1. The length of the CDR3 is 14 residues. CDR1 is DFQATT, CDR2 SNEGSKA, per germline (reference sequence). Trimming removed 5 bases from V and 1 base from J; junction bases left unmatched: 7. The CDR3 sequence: CSAGSGGGNTEAFF. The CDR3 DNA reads TGCAGTGCTGGCTCAGGGGGGGGGAACACTGAAGCTTTCTTT.

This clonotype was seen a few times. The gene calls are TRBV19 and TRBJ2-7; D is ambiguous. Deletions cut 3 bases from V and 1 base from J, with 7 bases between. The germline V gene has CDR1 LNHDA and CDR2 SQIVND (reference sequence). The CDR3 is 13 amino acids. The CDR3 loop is CASSIGESYEQYF. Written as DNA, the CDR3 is TGTGCCAGTAGTATCGGCGAATCCTACGAGCAGTACTTC.